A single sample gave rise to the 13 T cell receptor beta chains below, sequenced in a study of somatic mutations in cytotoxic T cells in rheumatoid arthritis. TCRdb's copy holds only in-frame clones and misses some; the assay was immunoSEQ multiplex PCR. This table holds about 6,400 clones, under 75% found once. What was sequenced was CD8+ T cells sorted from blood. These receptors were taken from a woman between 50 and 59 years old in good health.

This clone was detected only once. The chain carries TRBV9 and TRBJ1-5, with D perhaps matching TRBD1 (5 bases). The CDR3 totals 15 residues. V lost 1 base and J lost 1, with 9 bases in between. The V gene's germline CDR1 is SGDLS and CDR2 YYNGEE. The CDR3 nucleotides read TGTGCCAGCAGCGTATCGGGGGGGAGCAATCAGCCCCAGCATTTT. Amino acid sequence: CASSVSGGSNQPQHF.

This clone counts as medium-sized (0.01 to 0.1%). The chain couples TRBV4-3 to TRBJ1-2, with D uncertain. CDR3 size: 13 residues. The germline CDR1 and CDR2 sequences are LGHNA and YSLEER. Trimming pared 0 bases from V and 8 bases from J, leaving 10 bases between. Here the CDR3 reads CASSQEGRVGYTF. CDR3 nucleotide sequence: TGCGCCAGCAGCCAAGAAGGGAGGGTGGGCTACACCTTC.

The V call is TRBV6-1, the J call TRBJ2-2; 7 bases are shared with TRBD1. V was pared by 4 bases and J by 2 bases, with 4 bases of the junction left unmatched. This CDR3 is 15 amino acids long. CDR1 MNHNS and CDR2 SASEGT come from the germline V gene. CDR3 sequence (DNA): TGTGCCAGCAGTGGAGGGACAGATAACACCGGGGAGCTGTTTTTT. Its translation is CASSGGTDNTGELFF.

As DNA, the CDR3 is TGCGCCAGCAGCTGGGGACAGGGGGCAGATTCACCCCTCCACTTT. Its translation: CASSWGQGADSPLHF. The chain has TRBV5-1 and TRBJ1-6, with 12 nucleotides matching TRBD1. Unmatched junction bases numbered 3, after V lost 3 bases and J lost 8 bases. The CDR3 spans 15 residues. The germline V gene has CDR1 SGHRS and CDR2 YFSETQ. The entire variable domain, with the rest obtained from reference TRBV5-1 and TRBJ1-6, is as follows: KAGVTQTPRYLIKTRGQQVTLSCSPISGHRSVSWYQQTPGQGLQFLFEYFSETQRNKGNFPGRFSGRQFSNSRSEMNVSTLELGDSALYLCASSWGQGADSPLHFGNGTRLTVT.

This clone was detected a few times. CDR3 nucleotides: TGTGCCACCCTGCCGTCAGGGTTCGAGACCCAGTACTTC. Translated: CATLPSGFETQYF. The chain couples TRBV7-9 to TRBJ2-5, with D maybe TRBD1 (5 bases). Germline lookup yields CDR1 SEHNR and CDR2 FQNEAQ (reference sequence). With 10 bases removed from V and 5 bases from J, the gap between germline ends came to 17 bases. The CDR3 consists of 13 residues. Full variable domain (remainder filled in from reference TRBV7-9 and TRBJ2-5): DTGVSQNPRHKITKRGQNVTFRCDPISEHNRLYWYRQTLGQGPEFLTYFQNEAQLEKSRLLSDRFSAERPKGSFSTLEIQRTEQGDSAMYLCATLPSGFETQYFGPGTRLLVL.

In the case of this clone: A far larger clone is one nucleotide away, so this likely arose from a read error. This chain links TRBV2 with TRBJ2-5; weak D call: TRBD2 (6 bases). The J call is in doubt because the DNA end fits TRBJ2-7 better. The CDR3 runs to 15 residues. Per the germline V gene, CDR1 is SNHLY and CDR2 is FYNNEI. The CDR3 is CASRERAGLLYEQYF. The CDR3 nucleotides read TGTGCCAGCAGGGAAAGGGCGGGACTCTTATACGAGCAGTACTTC.

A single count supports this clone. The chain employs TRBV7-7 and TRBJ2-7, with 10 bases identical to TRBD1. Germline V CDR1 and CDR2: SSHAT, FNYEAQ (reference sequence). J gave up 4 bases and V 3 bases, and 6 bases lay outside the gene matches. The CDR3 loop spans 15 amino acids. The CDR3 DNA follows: TGTGCCAGCAGCTTTGGACAGGGGGACATTTACGAGCAGTACTTC. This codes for CASSFGQGDIYEQYF.

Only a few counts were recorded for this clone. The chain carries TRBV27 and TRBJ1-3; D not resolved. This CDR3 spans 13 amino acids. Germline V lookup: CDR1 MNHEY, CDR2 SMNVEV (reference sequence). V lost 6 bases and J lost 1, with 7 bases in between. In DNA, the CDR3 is TGTGCCAGCAGCCTCCGGTCTGGAAACACCATATATTTT. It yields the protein CASSLRSGNTIYF.

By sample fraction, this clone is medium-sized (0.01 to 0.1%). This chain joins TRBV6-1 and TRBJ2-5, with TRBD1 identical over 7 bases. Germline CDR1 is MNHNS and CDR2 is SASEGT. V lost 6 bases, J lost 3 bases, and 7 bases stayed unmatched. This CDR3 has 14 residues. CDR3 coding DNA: TGTGCCAGCAGCCAACAGGGGCTTGAAGAGACCCAGTACTTC. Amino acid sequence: CASSQQGLEETQYF.

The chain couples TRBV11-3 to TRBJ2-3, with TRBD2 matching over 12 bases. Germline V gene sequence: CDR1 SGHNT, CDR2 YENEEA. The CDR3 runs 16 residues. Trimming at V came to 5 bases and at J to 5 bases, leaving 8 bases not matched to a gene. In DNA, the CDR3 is TGTGCCAGCAGCCCCCGGCTAGCGGGGGGGGAAGATACGCAGTATTTT. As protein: CASSPRLAGGEDTQYF. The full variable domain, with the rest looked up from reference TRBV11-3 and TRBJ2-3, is EAGVVQSPRYKIIEKKQPVAFWCNPISGHNTLYWYLQNLGQGPELLIRYENEEAVDDSQLPKDRFSAERLKGVDSTLKIQPAELGDSAVYLCASSPRLAGGEDTQYFGPGTRLTVL.

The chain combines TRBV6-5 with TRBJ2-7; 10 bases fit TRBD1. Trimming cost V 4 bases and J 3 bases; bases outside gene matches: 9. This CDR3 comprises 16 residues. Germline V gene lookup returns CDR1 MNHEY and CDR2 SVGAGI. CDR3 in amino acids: CASSFPGTGENYEQYF. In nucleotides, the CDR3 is TGTGCCAGCAGTTTCCCCGGGACAGGGGAGAACTACGAGCAGTACTTC.

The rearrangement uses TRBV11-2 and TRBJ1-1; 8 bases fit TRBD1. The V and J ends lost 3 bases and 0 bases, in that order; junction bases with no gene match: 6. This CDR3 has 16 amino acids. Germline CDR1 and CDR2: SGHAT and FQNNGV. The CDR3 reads CASSLGRTGMNTEAFF. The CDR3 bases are TGTGCCAGCAGCTTGGGCCGGACAGGGATGAACACTGAAGCTTTCTTT.

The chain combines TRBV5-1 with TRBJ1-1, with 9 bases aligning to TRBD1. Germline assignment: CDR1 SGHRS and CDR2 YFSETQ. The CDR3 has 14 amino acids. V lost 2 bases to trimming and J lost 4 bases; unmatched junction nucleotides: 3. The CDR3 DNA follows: TGCGCCAGCAGCTTAGGACAGGGGACCACTGAAGCTTTCTTT. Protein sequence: CASSLGQGTTEAFF.